The source of this T cell receptor (beta chain) is a study of T cell responses to AZD1222 COVID-19 vaccine. Trimming stripped 0 bases from V and 15 bases from J, with 12 bases between. The germline V gene encodes CDR1 MNHEY and CDR2 SVGAGI. The CDR3 totals 13 residues. Produced via immunoSEQ multiplex PCR; TCRdb's table is partial and in-frame only. Of 110,000 to 150,000 clones detected, around 89% appear once; the ten largest clones hold over 3%. This rearrangement joins TRBV6-5 to TRBJ1-6; the D gene is possibly TRBD1 (5 bases). This clonotype was obtained from an adult who received the AZD1222 COVID-19 vaccine. This sample comprised peripheral blood, obtained 28 days after the second AZD1222 dose. CDR3 residues: CASSYSPDSFLHF. The CDR3 DNA sequence: TGTGCCAGCAGTTACTCCCCAGACAGTTTCCTCCACTTT.